This T cell receptor beta chain emerged from a study of blood T cell repertoires in COVID-19 (dated by TCRdb to 2020 to 2022). With respect to the entire study: Samples from collaborators originated in the United States, Italy and Spain and spanned both the acute and convalescent phases of COVID-19. The prospective study material was composed of cDNA or gDNA derived from T cells, B-cell-depleted T cells, or PBMCs. Subjects who had been exposed to COVID-19, were actively infected with it, or had recovered from it provided the deeply sampled blood TCRbeta repertoires that made up the dataset. The repertoires were released in a freely available public database intended as a resource for research on the immune response to SARS-CoV-2. Samples were obtained from the ongoing ImmuneRACE study (first 160 participants) and from 950 to 1,500 subjects provided by 6 global collaborators. A de-identified subject ID, COVID-19 status, age in years and sex were almost always included in the sample metadata. Where HLA class I and class II types were available, the types were taken from metadata supplied by the sample provider, not from assay-based typing. What the authors observed across the whole study: The amount of clinical and demographic metadata varied by source and participant and was provided uncurated.

Relative to germline, V is missing 5 bases and J is missing 5 bases, with 9 bases of the junction outside any gene match. The cysteine opens and the phenylalanine closes a CDR3 of 15 amino acids. Just the 45-base CDR3 DNA is kept, in frame starting at base 1. CDR1 and CDR2 are drawn from the germline V gene (reference sequence): SGHAT, FQDESV. Whole blood was collected in K2EDTA tubes by collaborating institutions according to the institutions' own protocols. Collaborator samples were shipped for TCRbeta analysis as frozen whole blood, isolated PBMCs, or DNA extracted from either sample type. TCRbeta CDR3 regions were amplified from genomic DNA by means of the immunoSEQ Assay, a bias-controlled multiplex PCR. As for the original processing: Nucleated cell counts per sample were estimated from amplification of reference gene primers within the assay. To quantify the absolute abundance of each unique TCRbeta CDR3 rearrangement, sequence reads were collapsed and filtered. For each sample, productive Simpson clonality was calculated as the square root of Simpson's diversity index across productive rearrangements. Entries here come from immuneACCESS through TCRdb and include only in-frame sequences with V and J called. Some clones fail to appear in such tables; in the studies checked, an unresolved V gene covers under half of the shortfall, and the cause of the remainder is unknown. The D gene and trimming were derived from the DNA, and the V and J assignments and clone size from that table. The sample has hundreds of thousands of clones on record, roughly 87% of them singletons. Approximately 0.7% of the sample rests with the top ten.

This clone was observed a single time. Its antigen is unknown. No much larger clone is present one base from it, and per-base qualities are unavailable. Recombination joined TRBV11-1 with TRBJ2-5, with 9 bases matching TRBD2. The sequenced sample was peripheral blood. This clonotype was obtained from a human donor in a cohort sampled during active COVID-19. For the CDR3, the sequence is CASSAGGLAGETQYF. The DNA reads as follows: TGTGCCAGCAGCGCCGGGGGACTAGCAGGGGAGACCCAGTACTTC.